This T cell receptor beta chain was sequenced in a study of Graves' ophthalmopathy and Graves' hyperthyroidism. The authors amplified TCR beta CDR3 regions, and they did so from RNA transcripts for repertoire sequencing. HTBI primers were employed in first-round RT-PCR, then a second-round multiplex PCR followed. Each CDR3 protein gets one entry after TCRdb re-called the multiplex PCR reads with MiXCR. The sample holds 350,000 to 400,000 distinct CDR3 sequences; 15% are singletons and the top ten take about 7.3%. Study results and caveats: Also, most clonotypes expanded in the thyroid above 0.001 frequency appeared in blood. In separating ophthalmopathy from stable hyperthyroidism, a 13-signature model achieved 87.88% sensitivity and around 80% specificity.

This clonotype appeared a single time. What it binds is unknown. Trimming pared 5 bases from V and 1 base from J, leaving 14 bases between. Germline CDR1 and CDR2: SQVTM and ANQGSEA. The CDR3 consists of 14 residues. This clonotype originated in a young woman with stable Graves' hyperthyroidism. The sample comprised peripheral blood. This sequence joins TRBV29-1 and TRBJ1-1, with D perhaps TRBD1 (6 bases). The CDR3 region is CSVIGGDSNTEAFF. DNA of the CDR3: TGCAGCGTTATAGGGGGAGATTCGAACACTGAAGCTTTCTTT.